The 27 T cell receptor beta chains reported below all come from one sample, sequenced in a study of blood T cell repertoires in COVID-19. Libraries were prepared by immunoSEQ multiplex PCR; TCRdb keeps only in-frame clonotypes and omits some of them. This table has around 200,000 clones, roughly 86% appearing once. Sequencing used peripheral blood. Receptors were obtained from a man in his sixties or seventies with acute or convalescent COVID-19.

The chain couples TRBV18 to TRBJ2-3, with D maybe TRBD2 (7 bases). Deletions cut 3 bases from V and 2 bases from J, with 18 bases between. The V gene's germline CDR1 is KGHSH and CDR2 LQKENI. The CDR3 consists of 17 residues. The CDR3 sequence: CASSPFAGALSTDTQYF. In DNA, the CDR3 is TGTGCCAGCTCACCTTTTGCGGGGGCCCTTTCCACAGATACGCAGTATTTT.

The rearrangement joins TRBV30 to TRBJ1-1; weak D call: TRBD1 (5 bases). CDR1 GTSNPN and CDR2 SVGIG come from the germline V gene (reference sequence). Trimming left V 0 bases short and J 2 bases short, with 13 bases between. This CDR3 comprises 15 residues. The CDR3 loop reads CAWSVHRGLNTEAFF. Here the CDR3 DNA reads TGTGCCTGGAGTGTACATAGGGGCCTCAACACTGAAGCTTTCTTT.

The CDR3 is CASTLGDSSTDTQYF. As DNA, the CDR3 is TGTGCCAGCACCCTAGGGGACAGTAGCACAGATACGCAGTATTTT. The rearrangement joins TRBV6-5 to TRBJ2-3; 7 bases map to TRBD1. V shed 7 bases, J shed 0 bases, and the junction held 7 bases outside the gene matches. Germline V gene data show CDR1 as MNHEY and CDR2 as SVGAGI. CDR3 length: 15 residues.

This sequence joins TRBV27 and TRBJ2-5, with 15 bases fitting TRBD2. The germline CDR1 and CDR2 sequences are MNHEY and SMNVEV (reference sequence). This CDR3 region has 19 residues. V trimming: 5 bases; J trimming: 1 base; junction bases outside the gene matches: 11. The CDR3 here is CASSMGLAGGAPGQETQYF. CDR3 nucleotide sequence: TGTGCCAGCAGTATGGGACTAGCGGGGGGAGCGCCCGGCCAAGAGACCCAGTACTTC.

The rearrangement links TRBV21-1 to TRBJ2-1; the D call TRBD2 from the table was never checked on the DNA. TRBV21-1 is a pseudogene segment. The CDR3 covers 13 residues. The CDR3 is CASSPSRYNEQFF. DNA for the CDR3: TGTGCCAGCAGCCCGTCCCGCTACAATGAGCAGTTCTTC.

The rearrangement uses TRBV27 and TRBJ2-3; D is ambiguous. CDR3 length equals 15 residues. Looked up from germline, CDR1 is MNHEY and CDR2 is SMNVEV (reference sequence). V dropped 5 bases and J dropped 2 bases, with 14 bases sitting between them. This chain's CDR3 is CASSPVGYPTDTQYF. Here the CDR3 DNA reads TGTGCCAGCAGTCCGGTCGGGTACCCCACAGATACGCAGTATTTT.

This clone has only one observation. J is TRBJ1-1 and V is TRBV12-5; D is ambiguous. With 3 bases removed from V and 3 bases from J, the gap between germline ends came to 5 bases. The CDR3 runs 12 residues. In germline, CDR1 is LGHNT, CDR2 FRNRAP. The CDR3 DNA reads as TGTGCTAGTGGTTTCGGGGACACTGAAGCTTTCTTT. Its protein is CASGFGDTEAFF.

This chain uses TRBV19 with TRBJ2-1; D unclear. Trimming pared 0 bases from V and 2 bases from J, leaving 5 bases between. Germline CDR1 and CDR2: LNHDA and SQIVND (reference sequence). This CDR3 contains 14 residues. As DNA, the CDR3 is TGTGCCAGTAGTATAGATGCTACCTACAATGAGCAGTTCTTC. Translated, it gives CASSIDATYNEQFF.

This CDR3 is CASSQTGQGSTDTQYF. In nucleotides, the CDR3 is TGTGCCAGCAGCCAGACGGGACAGGGTAGCACAGATACGCAGTATTTT. The chain is built from TRBV4-2 and TRBJ2-3, with 9 bases fitting TRBD1. The length of the CDR3 is 16 residues. Germline V gene data show CDR1 as LGHNA and CDR2 as YNFKEQ. V trimming: 3 bases; J trimming: 0 bases; junction bases outside the gene matches: 4.

The chain links TRBV4-2 to TRBJ2-1; 10 bases match TRBD2. V lost 0 bases to trimming and J lost 7 bases; unmatched junction nucleotides: 3. Germline CDR1 and CDR2: LGHNA and YNFKEQ. The CDR3 contains 15 residues. The CDR3 loop is CASSQERTSGNEQFF. CDR3 DNA: TGTGCCAGCAGCCAAGAAAGGACTAGCGGTAATGAGCAGTTCTTC.

This clone showed up just once. The gene calls are TRBV19 and TRBJ1-6; 7 bases map to TRBD1. The CDR3 length is 16 residues. The J segment lost 8 bases and the V segment lost 5 bases, leaving 12 bases of the junction unmatched. Germline V gene sequence: CDR1 LNHDA, CDR2 SQIVND (reference sequence). Written as DNA, the CDR3 is TGTGCCAGTAGTGCCTCTCACAGGGGTATGGATTCACCCCTCCACTTT. It translates to CASSASHRGMDSPLHF.

The J gene is TRBJ2-1, the V gene TRBV10-3; 10 bases map to TRBD2. The V gene's germline CDR1 is ENHRY and CDR2 SYGVKD. This CDR3 is 16 amino acids long. With 0 bases clipped from V and 3 bases from J, the junction kept 2 bases outside the gene matches. The CDR3 sequence: CAISESVAGGYNEQFF. CDR3 bases: TGTGCCATCAGTGAGTCAGTAGCGGGGGGCTACAATGAGCAGTTCTTC.

The chain couples TRBV7-2 to TRBJ1-2, with D perhaps TRBD1 (6 bases). The CDR3 runs to 15 residues. CDR1 and CDR2 (germline): SGHTA, FQGNSA. The V and J ends lost 1 base and 4 bases respectively, with 13 bases between them. Here the CDR3 reads CASSLGGQGSYGYTF. The CDR3 DNA is TGTGCCAGCAGCTTAGGGGGCCAGGGGTCCTATGGCTACACCTTC.

The V call is TRBV11-3, the J call TRBJ1-1; no reliable D call. V was shortened by 3 bases and J by 0 bases, with 5 bases between the two germline ends. The CDR3 has 13 amino acids. Germline lookup yields CDR1 SGHNT and CDR2 YENEEA. The DNA of the CDR3 is TGTGCCAGCAGCTTTGACATGAACACTGAAGCTTTCTTT. Protein sequence: CASSFDMNTEAFF.

The CDR3 DNA sequence: TGCGCCAGCAGCTTGGGACAGGGCGATGGTGAAGCTTTCTTT. Amino acid sequence: CASSLGQGDGEAFF. This chain uses TRBV5-1 with TRBJ1-1; the match to TRBD1 covers 7 bases. V was clipped by 0 bases and J by 7 bases; unmatched bases: 6. The CDR3 is 14 amino acids. CDR1 and CDR2 from the germline V gene are SGHRS and YFSETQ.

V and J are TRBV18 and TRBJ1-2; D is ambiguous. Germline loops: CDR1 KGHSH, CDR2 LQKENI. Trimming took 4 bases from V and 0 from J, leaving 12 bases between them. There are 15 residues in the CDR3. CDR3 sequence (DNA): TGTGCCAGCTCACAGTGGGCAGACCCTAACTATGGCTACACCTTC. Translation gives CASSQWADPNYGYTF.

The chain is built from TRBV12-3 or TRBV12-4 and TRBJ2-5; D is uncertain. The V and J ends lost 1 base and 4 bases respectively, with 7 bases between them. CDR3 length: 13 residues. The CDR3 bases are TGTGCCAGCAGTTTAGGTTCTACAGAGACCCAGTACTTC. Translated, it gives CASSLGSTETQYF.

V usage is TRBV7-6 and J usage is TRBJ2-1; D not certain. The length of the CDR3 is 16 residues. Germline values: CDR1 SGHVS, CDR2 FNYEAQ. V was cut by 5 bases and J by 1 base, with 15 bases left in between. The CDR3 nucleotides read TGTGCCAGCAGCACCCTATATGAACGTTCCTACAATGAGCAGTTCTTC. It is translated as CASSTLYERSYNEQFF.

The CDR3 here is CAISEREKSSYNEQFF. The DNA for the CDR3 is TGTGCCATCAGTGAACGGGAGAAGAGCTCCTACAATGAGCAGTTCTTC. The chain couples TRBV10-3 to TRBJ2-1; D is perhaps TRBD2 (6 bases). From germline, CDR1 is ENHRY and CDR2 SYGVKD. V was shortened by 3 bases and J by 0 bases, with 12 bases between the two germline ends. This CDR3 is 16 amino acids long.

The chain uses TRBV5-4 and TRBJ2-7; maybe TRBD1 (6 bases). Germline loops: CDR1 SGHNT, CDR2 YYREEE (reference sequence). This CDR3 spans 14 amino acids. Trimming took off 4 bases at V and 1 base at J, with 12 bases between the two ends. CDR3 protein: CASSATGHSYEQYF. DNA of the CDR3: TGTGCCAGCAGCGCCACGGGACATTCCTACGAGCAGTACTTC.

This clone was counted a few times. The genes are TRBV7-3 and TRBJ2-1, with 10 nucleotides matching TRBD2. The CDR3 has 15 amino acids. The germline CDR1 and CDR2 sequences are SGHTA and FQGTGA. The V segment lost 3 bases and the J segment 4 bases; nucleotides outside the gene matches: 3. This chain's CDR3 is CASSLSGREYNEQFF. Written as DNA, the CDR3 is TGTGCCAGCAGCTTGAGCGGGAGGGAGTACAATGAGCAGTTCTTC.

The chain carries TRBV6-2 or TRBV6-3 and TRBJ2-2; no clear D gene. V was cut by 2 bases and J by 7 bases, with 14 bases left in between. There are 15 residues in the CDR3. The germline V gene has CDR1 MNHEY and CDR2 SVGEGT. The CDR3 protein is CASSYPLRSGGELFF. CDR3 DNA: TGTGCCAGCAGTTACCCTTTAAGGAGTGGCGGGGAGCTGTTTTTT.

The chain couples TRBV3-1 (or the pseudogene TRBV3-2) to TRBJ2-5, with D possibly TRBD1 on 5 matching bases. This CDR3 is built from 16 residues. Trimming pared 4 bases from V and 4 bases from J, leaving 19 bases between. Germline lookup yields CDR1 LGHDT and CDR2 YNNKEL (reference sequence). CDR3 coding DNA: TGTGCCAGCAGCCCTATCGATAACGCAGGGTCAGAGACCCAGTACTTC. As protein: CASSPIDNAGSETQYF.

This rearrangement joins TRBV5-4 to TRBJ1-2, with 9 bases that match TRBD1. From germline, CDR1 is SGHNT and CDR2 YYREEE (reference sequence). The CDR3 runs to 16 residues. V lost 2 bases and J lost 4; bases outside the gene matches: 9. The CDR3 DNA reads as TGTGCCAGCAGCTTACAGGGGGCGCGGGCCCCCTATGGCTACACCTTC. Translated: CASSLQGARAPYGYTF.

The rearrangement joins TRBV21-1 to TRBJ1-5. TRBV21-1 is marked as a pseudogene. This CDR3 comprises 15 residues. CDR3 nucleotide sequence: TGTGCCAGCAGCAAAAAGGTCGCGGGCGGGCAGCCCCAGCATTTT. This gives the protein CASSKKVAGGQPQHF.

This chain uses TRBV7-2 with TRBJ2-5; D possibly corresponds to TRBD2 (7 bases). Trimming took off 6 bases at V and 4 bases at J, with 15 bases between the two ends. CDR3 length equals 14 residues. The germline gives CDR1 SGHTA, CDR2 FQGNSA. The DNA of the CDR3 is TGTGCCAGCAGAGGGGGGGGCCAGAGAGAGACCCAGTACTTC. Encoded protein: CASRGGGQRETQYF.

The chain carries TRBV2 and TRBJ1-2; TRBD1 might be the D (6 bases). This CDR3 is 13 amino acids long. CDR1 is SNHLY and CDR2 is FYNNEI in the germline V gene. Trimming left V 6 bases short and J 6 bases short, with 14 bases between. CDR3 sequence reads: CASRFEQGDGYTF. As DNA, the CDR3 is TGTGCCAGCAGGTTCGAACAGGGTGATGGCTACACCTTC. Full variable domain (missing parts from reference TRBV2 and TRBJ1-2): EPEVTQTPSHQVTQMGQEVILRCVPISNHLYFYWYRQILGQKVEFLVSFYNNEISEKSEIFDDQFSVERPDGSNFTLKIRSTKLEDSAMYFCASRFEQGDGYTFGSGTRLTVV.